This record looks at one T cell receptor beta chain sequence and its context. The antigen is unknown. Researchers attached unique molecular identifiers to individual cDNA molecules. MiXCR was run by TCRdb on the 5' RACE reads, yielding one entry per CDR3 protein. The sample comprises 20,000 to 30,000 distinct CDR3 sequences, 4.3% of which are singletons, and approximately 14% rests with the top ten. These data originate in a study of early T cells in non-severe SARS-CoV-2 infection. Study-wide background: It was bulk RNA from unsorted whole blood that was sequenced, and the chains were unpaired.

The study, taken as a whole, reports: VDJdb matching, biased toward anti-spike CD8 responses, missed private and CD4 specificities.

Per the germline V gene, CDR1 is DFQATT and CDR2 is SNEGSKA (reference sequence). CDR3 length equals 13 residues. V lost 6 bases and J lost 3; bases outside the gene matches: 8. This clonotype originated in an adult who was a healthcare worker with PCR-confirmed SARS-CoV-2 infection or an uninfected control (not recorded which). The chain links TRBV20-1 to TRBJ2-7; 7 bases are a match to TRBD1. The specimen sequenced was whole blood. Here the CDR3 DNA reads TGCAGTGCGAGGGGGCGGATCGTCTACGAGCAGTACTTC. Translating gives CSARGRIVYEQYF.